The clone carrying this T cell receptor (beta chain) was counted a few times. Its antigen is not known. The CDR3 has 10 residues. Trimming left V 1 base short and J 12 bases short, with 10 bases between. Germline V gives CDR1 DFQATT, CDR2 SNEGSKA (reference sequence). These data come from a study of PD-1 blockade in mismatch repair-deficient tumors. Turning to the study itself: Patients had approximately 11 mismatch repair-deficient cancer types, all previously treated and progressing.

Sequencing used immunoSEQ multiplex PCR; TCRdb keeps in-frame clones, though not all of them. The sample consists of some 120,000 clones, about 86% of them appearing once. Findings and caveats of the study: Tumor-resident clones, often undetectable pretreatment in blood, expanded then contracted after pembrolizumab.

All patients were mismatch repair deficient, assessed by either PCR or immunohistochemistry. Three pembrolizumab responders had their TCRs sequenced. The chain recombines TRBV20-1 with TRBJ2-7; D gene unclear. The specimen comprised peripheral blood, sampled 44 weeks after starting pembrolizumab. The receptor was isolated from an adult with mismatch repair-deficient cancer. The CDR3 coding sequence is TGCAGTGCTAGAGCTGGTCGGTTGTACTTC. Protein product: CSARAGRLYF.